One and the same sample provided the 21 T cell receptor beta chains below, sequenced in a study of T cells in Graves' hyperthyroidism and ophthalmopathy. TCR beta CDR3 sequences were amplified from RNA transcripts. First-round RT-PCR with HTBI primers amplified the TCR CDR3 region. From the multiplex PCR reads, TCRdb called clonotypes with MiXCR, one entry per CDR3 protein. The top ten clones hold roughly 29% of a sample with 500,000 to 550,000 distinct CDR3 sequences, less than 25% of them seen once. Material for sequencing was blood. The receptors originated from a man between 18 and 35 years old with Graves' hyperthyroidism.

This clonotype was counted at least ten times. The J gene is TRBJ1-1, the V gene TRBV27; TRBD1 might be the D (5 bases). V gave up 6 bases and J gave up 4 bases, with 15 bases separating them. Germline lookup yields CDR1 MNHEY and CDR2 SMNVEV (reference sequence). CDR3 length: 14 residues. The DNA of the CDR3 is TGTGCCAGCAGGTCGAGCGGGGGGGGCACTGAAGCTTTCTTT. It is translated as CASRSSGGGTEAFF.

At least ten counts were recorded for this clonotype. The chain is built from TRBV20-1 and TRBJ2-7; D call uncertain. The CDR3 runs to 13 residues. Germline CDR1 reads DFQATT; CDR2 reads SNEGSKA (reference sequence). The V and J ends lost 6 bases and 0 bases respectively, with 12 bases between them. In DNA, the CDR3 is TGCAGTGCCAAAAGATCTAGCTCCTACGAGCAGTACTTC. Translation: CSAKRSSSYEQYF.

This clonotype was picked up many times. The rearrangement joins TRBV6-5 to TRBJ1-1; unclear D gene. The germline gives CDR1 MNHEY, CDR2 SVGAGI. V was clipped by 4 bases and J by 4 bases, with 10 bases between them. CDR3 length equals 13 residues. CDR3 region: CASSFRTVTEAFF. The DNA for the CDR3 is TGTGCCAGCAGTTTCAGGACGGTCACTGAAGCTTTCTTT.

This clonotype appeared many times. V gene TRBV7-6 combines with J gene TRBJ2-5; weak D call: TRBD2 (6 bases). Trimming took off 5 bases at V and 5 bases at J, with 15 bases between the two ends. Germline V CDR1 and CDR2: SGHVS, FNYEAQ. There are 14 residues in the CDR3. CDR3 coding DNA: TGTGCCAGCAGCAAGACTAGTAACCGGGAGACCCAGTACTTC. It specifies CASSKTSNRETQYF.

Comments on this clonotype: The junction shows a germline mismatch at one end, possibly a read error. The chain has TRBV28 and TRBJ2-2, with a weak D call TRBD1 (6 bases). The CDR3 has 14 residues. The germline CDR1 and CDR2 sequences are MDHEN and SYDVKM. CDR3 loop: CASSSFLGAGDLFF. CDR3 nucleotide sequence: TGTGCCAGCAGTTCTTTTCTGGGGGCAGGGGATCTGTTTTTT.

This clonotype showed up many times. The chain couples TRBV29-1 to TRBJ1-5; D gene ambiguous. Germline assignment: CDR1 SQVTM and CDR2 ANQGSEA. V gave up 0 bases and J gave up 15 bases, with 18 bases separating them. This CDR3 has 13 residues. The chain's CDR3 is CSVEDGDPPGVHF. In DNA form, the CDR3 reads TGCAGCGTTGAAGATGGAGACCCACCAGGCGTGCATTTT.

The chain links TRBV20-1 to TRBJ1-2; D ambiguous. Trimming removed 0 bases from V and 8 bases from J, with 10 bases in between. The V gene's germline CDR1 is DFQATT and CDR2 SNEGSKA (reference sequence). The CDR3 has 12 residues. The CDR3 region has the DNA TGCAGTGCTAGAGATCGGACTTGGGGCTACACCTTC. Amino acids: CSARDRTWGYTF.

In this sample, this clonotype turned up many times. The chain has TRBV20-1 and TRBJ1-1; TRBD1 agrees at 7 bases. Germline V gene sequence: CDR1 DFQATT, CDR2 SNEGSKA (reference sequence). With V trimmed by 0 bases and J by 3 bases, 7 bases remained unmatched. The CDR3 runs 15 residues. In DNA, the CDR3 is TGCAGTGCTAGAGATCTGGAGGGGGCGCACACTGAAGCTTTCTTT. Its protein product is CSARDLEGAHTEAFF.

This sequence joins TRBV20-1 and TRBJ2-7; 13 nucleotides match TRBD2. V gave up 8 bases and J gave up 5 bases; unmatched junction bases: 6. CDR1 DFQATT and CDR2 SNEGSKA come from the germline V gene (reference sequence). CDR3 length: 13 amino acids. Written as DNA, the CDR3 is TGCAGTTTTAGACTAGCGGGGGGCCACGAGCAGTACTTC. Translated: CSFRLAGGHEQYF.

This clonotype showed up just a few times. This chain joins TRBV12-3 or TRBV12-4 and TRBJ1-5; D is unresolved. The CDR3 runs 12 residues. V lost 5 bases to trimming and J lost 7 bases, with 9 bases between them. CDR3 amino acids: CASSPYGQPQHF. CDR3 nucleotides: TGTGCCAGCAGTCCATACGGACAGCCCCAGCATTTT.

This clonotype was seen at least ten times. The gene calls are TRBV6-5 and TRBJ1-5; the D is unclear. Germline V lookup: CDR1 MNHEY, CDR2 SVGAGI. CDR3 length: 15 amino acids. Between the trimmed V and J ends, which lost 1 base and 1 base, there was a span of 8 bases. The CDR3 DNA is TGTGCCAGCAGTTACTACCTCGGGAGCAATCAGCCCCAGCATTTT. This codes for CASSYYLGSNQPQHF.

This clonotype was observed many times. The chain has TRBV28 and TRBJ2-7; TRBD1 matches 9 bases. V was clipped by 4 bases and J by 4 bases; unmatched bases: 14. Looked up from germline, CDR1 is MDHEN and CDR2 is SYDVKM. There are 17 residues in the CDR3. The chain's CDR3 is CASSSGAPGQGGYEQYF. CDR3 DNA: TGTGCCAGCAGTTCCGGTGCCCCGGGACAGGGAGGTTACGAGCAGTACTTC.

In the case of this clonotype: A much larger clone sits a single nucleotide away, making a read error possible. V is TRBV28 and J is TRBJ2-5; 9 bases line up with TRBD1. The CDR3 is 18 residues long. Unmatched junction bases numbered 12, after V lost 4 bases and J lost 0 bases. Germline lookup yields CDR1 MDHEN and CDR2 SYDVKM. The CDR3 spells CASSSDTGQGLHQETQYF. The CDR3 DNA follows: TGTGCCAGCAGTTCGGATACGGGACAGGGCCTCCACCAAGAGACCCAGTACTTC.

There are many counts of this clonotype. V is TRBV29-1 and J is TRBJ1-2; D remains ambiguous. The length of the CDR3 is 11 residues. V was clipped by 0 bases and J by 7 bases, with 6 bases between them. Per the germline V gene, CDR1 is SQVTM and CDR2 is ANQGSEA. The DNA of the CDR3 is TGCAGCGTTGAAGATTCGGTTGGCTACACCTTC. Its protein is CSVEDSVGYTF.

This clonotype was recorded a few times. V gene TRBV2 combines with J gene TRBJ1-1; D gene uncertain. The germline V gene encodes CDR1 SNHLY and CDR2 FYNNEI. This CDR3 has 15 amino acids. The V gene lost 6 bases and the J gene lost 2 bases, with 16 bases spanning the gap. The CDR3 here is CASSHYGAINTEAFF. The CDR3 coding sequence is TGTGCCAGCAGCCATTACGGCGCCATAAACACTGAAGCTTTCTTT.

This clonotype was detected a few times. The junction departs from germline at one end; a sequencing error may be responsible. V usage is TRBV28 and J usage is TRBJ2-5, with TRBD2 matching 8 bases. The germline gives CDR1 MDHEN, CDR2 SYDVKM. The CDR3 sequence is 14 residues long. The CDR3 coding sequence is TGTGCCAGCAGTTTCCGCGGAGCGGGGGAGACCAAGTACTTC. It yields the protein CASSFRGAGETKYF.

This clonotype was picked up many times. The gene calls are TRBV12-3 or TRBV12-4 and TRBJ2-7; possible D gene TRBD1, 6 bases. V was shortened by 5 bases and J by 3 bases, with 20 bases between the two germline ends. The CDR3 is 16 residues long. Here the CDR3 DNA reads TGTGCCAGCAGTCAGGGGACAAGGAGACCCCACTACGAGCAGTACTTC. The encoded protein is CASSQGTRRPHYEQYF.

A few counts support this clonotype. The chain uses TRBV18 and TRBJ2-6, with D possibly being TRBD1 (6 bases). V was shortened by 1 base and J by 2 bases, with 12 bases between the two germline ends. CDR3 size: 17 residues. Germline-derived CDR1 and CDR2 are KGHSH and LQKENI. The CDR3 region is CASSPQATGTGANVLTF. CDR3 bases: TGTGCCAGCTCACCACAAGCCACAGGGACTGGGGCCAACGTCCTGACTTTC.

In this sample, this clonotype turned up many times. This chain's CDR3 is CASSLWKAGELFF. In DNA, the CDR3 is TGTGCCAGCAGCCTGTGGAAGGCCGGGGAGCTGTTTTTT. The chain uses TRBV3-1 and TRBJ2-2; no clear D gene. The germline gives CDR1 LGHDT, CDR2 YNNKEL (reference sequence). The CDR3 covers 13 residues. V lost 4 bases and J 6 bases, leaving 9 bases between the germline ends.

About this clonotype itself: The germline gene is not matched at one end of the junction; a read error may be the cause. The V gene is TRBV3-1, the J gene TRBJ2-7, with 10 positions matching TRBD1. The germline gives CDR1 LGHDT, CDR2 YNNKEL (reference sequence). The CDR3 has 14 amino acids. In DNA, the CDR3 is TGTGTCAGCAGCCCCGGGACAGGGGTAGGCGAGCAGTACTTC. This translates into CVSSPGTGVGEQYF.

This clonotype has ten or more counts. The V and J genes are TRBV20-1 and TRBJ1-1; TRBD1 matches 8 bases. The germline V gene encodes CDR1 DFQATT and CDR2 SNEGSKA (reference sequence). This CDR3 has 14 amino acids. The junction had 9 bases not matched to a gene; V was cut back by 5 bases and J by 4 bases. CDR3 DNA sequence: TGCAGTGCTTCGCAGACAGGGGACCGCACTGAAGCTTTCTTT. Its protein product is CSASQTGDRTEAFF.